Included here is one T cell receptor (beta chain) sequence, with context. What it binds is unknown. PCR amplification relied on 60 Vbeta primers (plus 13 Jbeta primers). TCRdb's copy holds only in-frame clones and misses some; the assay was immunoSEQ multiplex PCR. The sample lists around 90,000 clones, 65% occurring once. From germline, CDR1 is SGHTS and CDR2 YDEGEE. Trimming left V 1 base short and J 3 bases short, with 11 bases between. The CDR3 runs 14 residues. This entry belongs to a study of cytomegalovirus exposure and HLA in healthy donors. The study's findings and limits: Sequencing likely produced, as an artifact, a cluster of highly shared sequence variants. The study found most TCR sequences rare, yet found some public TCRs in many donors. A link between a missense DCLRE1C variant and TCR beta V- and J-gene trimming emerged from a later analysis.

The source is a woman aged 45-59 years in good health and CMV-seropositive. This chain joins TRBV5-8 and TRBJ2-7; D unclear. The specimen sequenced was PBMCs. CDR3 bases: TGTGCCAGCAGCTTGAGACGGAACTACTACGAGCAGTACTTC. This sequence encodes CASSLRRNYYEQYF.